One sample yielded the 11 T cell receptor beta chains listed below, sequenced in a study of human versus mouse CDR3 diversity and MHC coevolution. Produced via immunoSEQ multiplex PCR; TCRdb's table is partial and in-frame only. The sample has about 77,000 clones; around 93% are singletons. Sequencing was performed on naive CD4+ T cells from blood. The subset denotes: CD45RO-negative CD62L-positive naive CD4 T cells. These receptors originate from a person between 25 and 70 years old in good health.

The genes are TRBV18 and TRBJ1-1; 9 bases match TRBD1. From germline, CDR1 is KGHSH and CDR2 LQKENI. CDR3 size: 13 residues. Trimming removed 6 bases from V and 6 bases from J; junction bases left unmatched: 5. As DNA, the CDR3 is TGTGCCAGCTCCATACAGGGGGCGGCTGAAGCTTTCTTT. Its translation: CASSIQGAAEAFF.

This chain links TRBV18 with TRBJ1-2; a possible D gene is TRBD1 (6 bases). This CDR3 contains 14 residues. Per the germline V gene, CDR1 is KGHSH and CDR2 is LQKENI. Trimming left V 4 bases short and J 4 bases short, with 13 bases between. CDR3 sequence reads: CASSQDRTLYGYTF. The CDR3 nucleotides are TGTGCCAGCTCACAGGACAGAACCCTCTATGGCTACACCTTC.

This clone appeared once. The CDR3 loop reads CASTSGGHGNYGYTF. CDR3 DNA sequence: TGTGCCAGCACCTCAGGGGGCCACGGGAACTATGGCTACACCTTC. The rearrangement links TRBV9 to TRBJ1-2; 8 nucleotides align to TRBD1. The ends lost 6 bases at V and 2 bases at J; junction bases unmatched: 9. The germline V gene encodes CDR1 SGDLS and CDR2 YYNGEE. The CDR3 spans 15 residues.

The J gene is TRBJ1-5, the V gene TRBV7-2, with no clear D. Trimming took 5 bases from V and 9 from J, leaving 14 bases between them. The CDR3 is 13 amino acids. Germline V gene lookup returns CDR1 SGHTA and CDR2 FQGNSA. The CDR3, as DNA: TGTGCCAGCAGCAGTGGGCGGGAGTCGCCCCAGCATTTT. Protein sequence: CASSSGRESPQHF.

This CDR3 reads CSVEETVRDRASLFNVLTF. In DNA form, the CDR3 reads TGCAGCGTTGAAGAAACGGTGCGGGACAGGGCCTCCCTGTTCAACGTCCTGACTTTC. The genes are TRBV29-1 and TRBJ2-6; 9 nucleotides line up with TRBD1. The junction had 18 bases not matched to a gene; V was cut back by 0 bases and J by 9 bases. The CDR3 loop spans 19 amino acids. CDR1 and CDR2 from the germline V gene are SQVTM and ANQGSEA.

In nucleotides, the CDR3 is TGCGCCAGCAGTGAGTGGGCTAGCGGGAGGGCCGCAGATACGCAGTATTTT. Protein product: CASSEWASGRAADTQYF. The gene calls are TRBV10-1 and TRBJ2-3; the match to TRBD2 covers 12 bases. Germline V lookup: CDR1 WNHNN, CDR2 SYGVQD (reference sequence). J lost 4 bases, V lost 1 base, and 6 bases had no gene match. The CDR3 has 17 residues.

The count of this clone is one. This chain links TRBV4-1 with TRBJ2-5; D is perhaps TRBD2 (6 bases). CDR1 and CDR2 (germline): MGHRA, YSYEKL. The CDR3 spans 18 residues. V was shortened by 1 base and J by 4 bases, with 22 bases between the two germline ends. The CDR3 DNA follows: TGCGCCAGCAGCCAAGTTAAAGGCGGGAATACCCAAGGAGAGACCCAGTACTTC. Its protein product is CASSQVKGGNTQGETQYF.

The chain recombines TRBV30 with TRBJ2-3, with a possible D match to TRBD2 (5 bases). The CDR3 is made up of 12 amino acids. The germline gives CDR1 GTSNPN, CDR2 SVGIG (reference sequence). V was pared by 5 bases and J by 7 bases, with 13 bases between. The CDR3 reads CAWGPDSYTQYF. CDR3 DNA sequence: TGTGCCTGGGGACCGGACTCATATACGCAGTATTTT.

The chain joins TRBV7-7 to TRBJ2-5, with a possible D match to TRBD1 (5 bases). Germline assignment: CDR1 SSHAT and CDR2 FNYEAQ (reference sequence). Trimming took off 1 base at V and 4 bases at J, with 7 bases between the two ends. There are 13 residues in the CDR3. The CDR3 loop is CASSLEGPETQYF. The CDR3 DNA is TGTGCCAGCAGCTTAGAGGGGCCAGAGACCCAGTACTTC.

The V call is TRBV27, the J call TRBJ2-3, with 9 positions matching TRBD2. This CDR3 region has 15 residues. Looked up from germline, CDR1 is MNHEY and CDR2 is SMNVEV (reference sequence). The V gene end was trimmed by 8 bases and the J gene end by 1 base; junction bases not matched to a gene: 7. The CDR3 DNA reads TGTGCCAGCGGAATCAGCGGGGGGCGCACAGATACGCAGTATTTT. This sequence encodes CASGISGGRTDTQYF.

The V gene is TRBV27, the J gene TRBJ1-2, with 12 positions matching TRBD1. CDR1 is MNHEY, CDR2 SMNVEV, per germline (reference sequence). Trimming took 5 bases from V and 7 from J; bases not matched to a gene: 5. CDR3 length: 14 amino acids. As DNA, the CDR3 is TGTGCCAGCAGTGGGACAGGGGGCGTTGGTGGCTACACCTTC. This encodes CASSGTGGVGGYTF.